The present entry profiles one T cell receptor (beta chain) with its context. This sample was taken from a study of blood T cell repertoires in COVID-19. Study background: Sample material is recorded as cDNA or gDNA derived from T cells, B-cell-depleted T cells, or PBMCs.

V was clipped by 2 bases and J by 2 bases, with 12 bases between them. Looked up from germline, CDR1 is SGHRS and CDR2 is YFSETQ. There are 15 residues in the CDR3. Authors' data handling: From reference gene primer amplification, estimates of nucleated cell counts were derived. TCRdb's table, derived via immunoSEQ multiplex PCR, lists solely in-frame clones and lacks some. V and J calls and clone size are those listed in that table; D and trimming were worked out from the DNA. The table records over 200,000 clones, 82% of them present only once. This chain links TRBV5-1 with TRBJ2-3, with D possibly matching TRBD1 (5 bases). This TCR was recovered from a middle-aged woman with acute or convalescent COVID-19. Specimen: peripheral blood. The CDR3 sequence: CASSFDRLNTDTQYF. The CDR3 DNA reads TGCGCCAGCAGCTTCGACAGATTAAACACAGATACGCAGTATTTT.